This TCR beta chain was recovered during a study of molecular identifiers for immune sequencing clone quantification. CDR3 length: 16 amino acids. V trimming: 4 bases; J trimming: 1 base; junction bases outside the gene matches: 4. Germline lookup yields CDR1 LGHNA and CDR2 YSLEER. Ten or more counts support this clonotype. TCRdb processed the PCR reads anew with MiXCR; each CDR3 protein has one entry. Seen here are 85,000 to 90,000 distinct CDR3 sequences, over 15% observed once, and the top ten hold 0.75% to 0.95%. Sequenced input: naive CD8+ T cells from blood, with Jurkat cell RNA spiked in. Sample subset: FACS-sorted CD8+CD4-CCR7+CD45RA+ naive T cells. The chain combines TRBV4-3 with TRBJ2-7; 13 bases align to TRBD2. The sequence derives from a human donor in good health. Some libraries in this study had Jurkat cell RNA spiked in. The CDR3 reads CASSPRTSGGSYEQYF. CDR3 DNA: TGCGCCAGCAGCCCCAGGACTAGCGGGGGATCCTACGAGCAGTACTTC.